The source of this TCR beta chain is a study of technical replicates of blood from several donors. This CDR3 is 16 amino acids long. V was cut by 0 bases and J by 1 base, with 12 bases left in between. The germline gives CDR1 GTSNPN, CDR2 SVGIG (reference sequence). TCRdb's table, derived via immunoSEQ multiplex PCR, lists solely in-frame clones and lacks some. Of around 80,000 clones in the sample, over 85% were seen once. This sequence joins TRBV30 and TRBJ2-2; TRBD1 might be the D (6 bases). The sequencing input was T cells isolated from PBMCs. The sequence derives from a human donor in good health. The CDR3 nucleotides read TGTGCCTGGAGTGTATGGGCAGGGGTGAACACCGGGGAGCTGTTTTTT. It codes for CAWSVWAGVNTGELFF.